This T cell receptor (beta chain) came from a study of blood T cell repertoires in COVID-19. Across the study: Acute and convalescent COVID-19 samples came from the United States, Italy and Spain. In each case, the material was cDNA or gDNA derived from T cells, B-cell-depleted T cells, or PBMCs.

The length of the CDR3 is 17 residues. From germline, CDR1 is SNHLY and CDR2 FYNNEI. The V end lost 5 bases, the J end lost 0 bases, and 14 bases lay between the germline ends. Clones were read by immunoSEQ multiplex PCR, and TCRdb kept only the in-frame ones, dropping some. The repertoire holds approximately 40,000 clones, with more than 90% as singletons. The rearrangement uses TRBV2 and TRBJ2-6; tentative D call: TRBD1 (6 bases). What was sequenced was peripheral blood. The sequence derives from a woman at least 80 years old with acute or convalescent COVID-19. The CDR3 DNA is TGTGCCAGCAGTCTAGAGGGACATCCCTCTGGGGCCAACGTCCTGACTTTC. Translated: CASSLEGHPSGANVLTF.